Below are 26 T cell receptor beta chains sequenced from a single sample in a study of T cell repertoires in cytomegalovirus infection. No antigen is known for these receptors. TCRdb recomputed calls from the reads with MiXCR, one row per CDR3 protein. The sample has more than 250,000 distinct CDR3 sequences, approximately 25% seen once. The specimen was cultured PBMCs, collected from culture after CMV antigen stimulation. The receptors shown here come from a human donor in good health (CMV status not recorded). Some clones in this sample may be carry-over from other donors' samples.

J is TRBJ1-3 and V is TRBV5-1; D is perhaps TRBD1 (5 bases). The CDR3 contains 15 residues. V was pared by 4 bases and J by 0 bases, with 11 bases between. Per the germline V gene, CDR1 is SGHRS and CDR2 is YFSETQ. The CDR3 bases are TGCGCCAGCAGCCAGACAGCGAGCTCTGGAAACACCATATATTTT. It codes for CASSQTASSGNTIYF.

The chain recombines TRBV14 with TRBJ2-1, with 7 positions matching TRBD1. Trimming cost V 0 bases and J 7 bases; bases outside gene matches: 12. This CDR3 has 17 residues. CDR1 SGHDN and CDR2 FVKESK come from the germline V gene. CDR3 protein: CASSQEGFDRVVNEQFF. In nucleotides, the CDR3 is TGTGCCAGCAGCCAAGAGGGGTTTGACAGGGTGGTGAATGAGCAGTTCTTC.

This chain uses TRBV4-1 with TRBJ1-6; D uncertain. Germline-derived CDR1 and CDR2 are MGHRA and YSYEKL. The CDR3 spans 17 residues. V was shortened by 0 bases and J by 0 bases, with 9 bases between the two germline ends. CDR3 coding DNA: TGCGCCAGCAGCCAAGAAAAAGCCAGCTCCTATAATTCACCCCTCCACTTT. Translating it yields CASSQEKASSYNSPLHF.

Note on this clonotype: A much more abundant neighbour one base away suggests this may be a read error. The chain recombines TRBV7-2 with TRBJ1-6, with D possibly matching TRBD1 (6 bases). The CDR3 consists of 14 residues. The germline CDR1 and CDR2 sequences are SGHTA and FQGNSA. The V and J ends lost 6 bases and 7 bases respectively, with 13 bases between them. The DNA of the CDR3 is TGTGCCAGCAGGGAGGACAGTCCCAATTCACCCCTCCACTTT. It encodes CASREDSPNSPLHF. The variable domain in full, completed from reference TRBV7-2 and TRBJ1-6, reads GAGVSQSPSNKVTEKGKDVELRCDPISGHTALYWYRQSLGQGLEFLIYFQGNSAPDKSGLPSDRFSAERTGGSVSTLTIQRTQQEDSAVYLCASREDSPNSPLHFGNGTRLTVT.

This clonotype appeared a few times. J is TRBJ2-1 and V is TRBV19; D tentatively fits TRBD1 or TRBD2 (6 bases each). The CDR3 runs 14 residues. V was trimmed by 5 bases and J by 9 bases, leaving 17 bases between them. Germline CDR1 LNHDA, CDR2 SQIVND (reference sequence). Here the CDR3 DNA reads TGTGCCAGTAGTCCGAGGGGGGCTAGCAGTGAGCAGTTCTTC. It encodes CASSPRGASSEQFF.

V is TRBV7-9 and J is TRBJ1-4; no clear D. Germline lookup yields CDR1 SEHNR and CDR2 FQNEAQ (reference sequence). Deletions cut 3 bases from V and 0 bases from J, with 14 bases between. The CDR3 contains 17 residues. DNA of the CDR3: TGTGCCAGCAGCTTCACTCCAACACAAGCAACTAATGAAAAACTGTTTTTT. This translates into CASSFTPTQATNEKLFF.

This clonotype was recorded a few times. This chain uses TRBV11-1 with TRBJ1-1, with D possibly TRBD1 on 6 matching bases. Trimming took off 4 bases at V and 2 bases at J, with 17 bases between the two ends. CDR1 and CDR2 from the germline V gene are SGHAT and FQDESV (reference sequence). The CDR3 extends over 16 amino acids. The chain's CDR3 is CASSSVGGRINTEAFF. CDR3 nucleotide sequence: TGTGCCAGCAGCTCGGTCGGGGGCAGGATAAACACTGAAGCTTTCTTT.

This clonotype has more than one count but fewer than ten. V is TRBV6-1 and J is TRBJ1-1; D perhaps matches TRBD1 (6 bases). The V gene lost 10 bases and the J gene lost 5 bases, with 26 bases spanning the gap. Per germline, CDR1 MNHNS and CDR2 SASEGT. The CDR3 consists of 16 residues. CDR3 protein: CATTERSTWGRTEAFF. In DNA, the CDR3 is TGTGCCACCACTGAACGTTCTACTTGGGGGCGGACTGAAGCTTTCTTT.

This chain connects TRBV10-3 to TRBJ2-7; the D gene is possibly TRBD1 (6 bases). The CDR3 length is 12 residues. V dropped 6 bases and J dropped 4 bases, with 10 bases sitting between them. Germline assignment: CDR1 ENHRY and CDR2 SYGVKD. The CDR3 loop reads CAIRTTGYEQYF. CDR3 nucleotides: TGTGCCATCAGGACAACAGGGTACGAGCAGTACTTC.

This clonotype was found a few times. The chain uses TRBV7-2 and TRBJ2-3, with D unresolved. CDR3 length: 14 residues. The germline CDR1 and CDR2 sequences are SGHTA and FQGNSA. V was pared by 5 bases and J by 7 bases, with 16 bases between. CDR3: CASSEKPRRNTQYF. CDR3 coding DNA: TGTGCCAGCAGCGAAAAGCCCCGACGGAATACGCAGTATTTT.

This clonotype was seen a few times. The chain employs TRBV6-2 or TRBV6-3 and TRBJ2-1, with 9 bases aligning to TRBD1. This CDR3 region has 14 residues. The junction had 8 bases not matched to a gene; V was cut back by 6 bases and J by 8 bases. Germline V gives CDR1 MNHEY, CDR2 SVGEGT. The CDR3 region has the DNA TGTGCCAGCAGAAGACAGGGGGGGAGGGATGAGCAGTTCTTC. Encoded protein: CASRRQGGRDEQFF.

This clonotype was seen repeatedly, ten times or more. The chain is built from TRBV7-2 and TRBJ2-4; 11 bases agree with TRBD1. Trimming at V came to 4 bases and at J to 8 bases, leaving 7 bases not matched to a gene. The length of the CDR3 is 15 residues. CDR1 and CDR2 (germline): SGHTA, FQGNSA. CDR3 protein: CASSWRTGGKDIQYF. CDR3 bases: TGTGCCAGCAGCTGGCGGACAGGGGGCAAGGACATTCAGTACTTC.

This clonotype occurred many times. In nucleotides, the CDR3 is TGTGCCAGCAGCGCGACTAGTTATAGCTCCTACAATGAGCAGTTCTTC. Residues: CASSATSYSSYNEQFF. The genes are TRBV7-8 and TRBJ2-1, with a tentative D call TRBD2 (6 bases). With 5 bases removed from V and 0 bases from J, the gap between germline ends came to 14 bases. Germline V gene sequence: CDR1 SGHVS, CDR2 FQNEAQ. The CDR3 runs to 16 residues.

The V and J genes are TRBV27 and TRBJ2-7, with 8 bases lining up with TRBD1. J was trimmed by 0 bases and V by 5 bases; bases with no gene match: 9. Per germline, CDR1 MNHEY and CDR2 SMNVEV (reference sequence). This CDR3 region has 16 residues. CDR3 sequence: CASSASTGDISYEQYF. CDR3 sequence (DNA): TGTGCCAGCAGTGCGTCGACAGGGGACATCTCCTACGAGCAGTACTTC.

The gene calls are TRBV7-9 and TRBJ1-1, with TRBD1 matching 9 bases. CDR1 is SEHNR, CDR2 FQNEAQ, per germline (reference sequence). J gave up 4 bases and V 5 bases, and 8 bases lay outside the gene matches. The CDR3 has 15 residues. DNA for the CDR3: TGTGCCAGCAGCCTAGGTGGGACAGGGTCCACTGAAGCTTTCTTT. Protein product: CASSLGGTGSTEAFF.

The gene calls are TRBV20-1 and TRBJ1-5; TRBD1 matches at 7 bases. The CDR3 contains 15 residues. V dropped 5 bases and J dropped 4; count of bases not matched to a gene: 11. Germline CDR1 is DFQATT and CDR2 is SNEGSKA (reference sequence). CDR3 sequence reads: CSAAHATGRNQPQHF. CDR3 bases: TGCAGTGCTGCCCACGCGACAGGGCGTAATCAGCCCCAGCATTTT.

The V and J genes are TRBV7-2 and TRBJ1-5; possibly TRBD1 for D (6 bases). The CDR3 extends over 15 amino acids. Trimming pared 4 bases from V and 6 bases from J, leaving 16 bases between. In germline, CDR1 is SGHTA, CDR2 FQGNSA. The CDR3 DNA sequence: TGTGCCAGCAGCTATGCACCAGGGGCAGGTCAGCCCCAGCATTTT. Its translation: CASSYAPGAGQPQHF.

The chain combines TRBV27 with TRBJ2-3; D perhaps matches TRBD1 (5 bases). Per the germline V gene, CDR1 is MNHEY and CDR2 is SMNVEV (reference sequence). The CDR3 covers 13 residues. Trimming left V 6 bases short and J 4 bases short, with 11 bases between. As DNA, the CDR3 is TGTGCCAGCAGAAAAACAGGATCAGATACGCAGTATTTT. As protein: CASRKTGSDTQYF.

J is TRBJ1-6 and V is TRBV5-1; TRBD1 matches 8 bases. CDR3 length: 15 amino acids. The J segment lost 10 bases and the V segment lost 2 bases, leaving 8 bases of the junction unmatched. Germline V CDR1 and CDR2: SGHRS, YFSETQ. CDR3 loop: CASSLTQGTGSPLHF. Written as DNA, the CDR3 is TGCGCCAGCAGCTTAACACAGGGGACAGGATCACCCCTCCACTTT.

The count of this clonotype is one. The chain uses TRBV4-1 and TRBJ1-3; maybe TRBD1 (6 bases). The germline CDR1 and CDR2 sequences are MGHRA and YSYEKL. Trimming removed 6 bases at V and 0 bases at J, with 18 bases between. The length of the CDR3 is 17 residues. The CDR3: CASSKRGGSGSGNTIYF. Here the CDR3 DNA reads TGCGCCAGCAGTAAGAGAGGGGGATCCGGCTCTGGAAACACCATATATTTT.

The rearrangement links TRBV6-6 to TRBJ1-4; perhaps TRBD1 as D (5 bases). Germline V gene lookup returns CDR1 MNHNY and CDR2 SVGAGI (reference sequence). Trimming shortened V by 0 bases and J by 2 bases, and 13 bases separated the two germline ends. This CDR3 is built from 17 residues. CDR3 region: CASSYSTGVGTNEKLFF. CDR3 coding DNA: TGTGCCAGCAGTTACTCGACGGGGGTCGGGACTAATGAAAAACTGTTTTTT.

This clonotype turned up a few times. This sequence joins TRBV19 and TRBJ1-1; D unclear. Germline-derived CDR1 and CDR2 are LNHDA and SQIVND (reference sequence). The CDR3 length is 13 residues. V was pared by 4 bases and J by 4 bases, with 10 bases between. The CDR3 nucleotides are TGTGCCAGTAGTAGGGTGGCGGCCACTGAAGCTTTCTTT. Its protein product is CASSRVAATEAFF.

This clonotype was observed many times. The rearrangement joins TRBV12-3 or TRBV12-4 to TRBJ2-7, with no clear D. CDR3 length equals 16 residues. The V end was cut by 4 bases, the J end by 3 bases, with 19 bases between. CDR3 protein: CASSSVQPRAYYEQYF. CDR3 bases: TGTGCCAGCAGTTCCGTACAGCCGCGTGCCTACTACGAGCAGTACTTC.

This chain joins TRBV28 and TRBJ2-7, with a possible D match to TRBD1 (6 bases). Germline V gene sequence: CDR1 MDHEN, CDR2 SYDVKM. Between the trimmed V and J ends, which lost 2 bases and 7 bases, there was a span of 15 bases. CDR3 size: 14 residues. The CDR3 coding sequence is TGTGCCAGCAGTTTAGGCAGGGGCCCGGGGGAGCAGTACTTC. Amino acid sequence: CASSLGRGPGEQYF.

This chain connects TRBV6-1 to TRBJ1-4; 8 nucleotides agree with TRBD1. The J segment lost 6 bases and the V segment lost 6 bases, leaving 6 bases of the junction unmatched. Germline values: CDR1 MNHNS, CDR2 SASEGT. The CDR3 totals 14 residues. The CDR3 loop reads CASRLGQGYEKLFF. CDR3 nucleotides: TGTGCCAGCAGGCTCGGACAGGGCTATGAAAAACTGTTTTTT.

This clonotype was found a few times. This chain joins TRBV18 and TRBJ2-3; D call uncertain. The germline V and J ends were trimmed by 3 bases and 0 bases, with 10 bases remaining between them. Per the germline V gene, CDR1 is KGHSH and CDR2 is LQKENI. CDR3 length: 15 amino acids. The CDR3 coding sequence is TGTGCCAGCTCACCCCCAGGACGGAGCACAGATACGCAGTATTTT. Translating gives CASSPPGRSTDTQYF.